These 24 T cell receptor beta chains were sequenced from one sample in a study of blood T cell repertoires in COVID-19. Data came from immunoSEQ multiplex PCR; TCRdb stores just in-frame clones and leaves some out. The sample yields 130,000 or so clones, around 82% seen once. The sample comprised peripheral blood. The source is a man aged 55 to 70 with acute or convalescent COVID-19.

The chain carries TRBV5-4 and TRBJ2-4, with TRBD1 matching over 8 bases. CDR1 is SGHNT and CDR2 is YYREEE in the germline V gene (reference sequence). The V segment lost 1 base and the J segment 7 bases; nucleotides outside the gene matches: 7. This CDR3 is built from 15 residues. In DNA, the CDR3 is TGTGCCAGCAGCTTGAAAATGGCAGGGGGCAACATTCAGTACTTC. It codes for CASSLKMAGGNIQYF.

J is TRBJ1-1 and V is TRBV11-2; D remains ambiguous. The CDR3 totals 14 residues. Per the germline V gene, CDR1 is SGHAT and CDR2 is FQNNGV. Trimming removed 3 bases at V and 0 bases at J, with 8 bases between. CDR3 nucleotide sequence: TGTGCCAGCAGCTTCCAGGCGTTGAACACTGAAGCTTTCTTT. Translated, it gives CASSFQALNTEAFF.

The CDR3 DNA is TGTGCCAGCACCATGGGACAGGGATTTTATGGCTACACCTTC. This codes for CASTMGQGFYGYTF. The gene calls are TRBV5-6 and TRBJ1-2; 9 nucleotides match TRBD1. CDR3 length: 14 amino acids. CDR1 is SGHDT, CDR2 YYEEEE, per germline. The junction had 8 bases not matched to a gene; V was cut back by 6 bases and J by 5 bases.

This clone came up once. The V and J genes are TRBV6-6 and TRBJ2-2; possible D gene TRBD2, 5 bases. CDR1 and CDR2 (germline): MNHNY, SVGAGI (reference sequence). The CDR3 contains 18 residues. The ends were cut back, 5 bases at V and 1 base at J, with 20 bases in the middle. CDR3 sequence: CASSPRLVGVGNTGELFF. In DNA form, the CDR3 reads TGTGCCAGCAGTCCCCGCCTCGTGGGAGTGGGGAACACCGGGGAGCTGTTTTTT.

This clone has at least ten counts. The chain employs TRBV6-5 and TRBJ2-2; the D gene is possibly TRBD1 (6 bases). Germline V gene lookup returns CDR1 MNHEY and CDR2 SVGAGI. Between the trimmed V and J ends, which lost 0 bases and 7 bases, there was a span of 9 bases. The CDR3 totals 14 residues. This CDR3 reads CASSYSRGSGELFF. The CDR3 DNA reads TGTGCCAGCAGTTACTCGAGGGGGAGCGGGGAGCTGTTTTTT.

The rearrangement links TRBV7-2 to TRBJ2-1; no clear D. The CDR3 runs to 12 residues. V shed 9 bases and J shed 1 base, with 7 bases lying between them. The germline gives CDR1 SGHTA, CDR2 FQGNSA. This CDR3 reads CASFGSYNEQFF. The CDR3 DNA sequence: TGTGCCAGTTTCGGGTCCTACAATGAGCAGTTCTTC.

The rearrangement joins TRBV5-4 to TRBJ1-1; TRBD1 agrees at 10 bases. This CDR3 region has 16 residues. The V gene end was trimmed by 9 bases and the J gene end by 8 bases; junction bases not matched to a gene: 19. CDR1 SGHNT and CDR2 YYREEE come from the germline V gene (reference sequence). The CDR3 DNA follows: TGTGCCATCCGATCAGGGGACAGGGGAGGAAGTGCCGAAGCTTTCTTT. Its translation is CAIRSGDRGGSAEAFF.

The chain employs TRBV23-1 and TRBJ2-3; D perhaps matches TRBD2 (6 bases). TRBV23-1 is classed as an ORF, of uncertain function. Trimming left V 7 bases short and J 3 bases short, with 14 bases between. The CDR3 length is 14 residues. The CDR3 loop reads CASTPRELTDTQYF. The CDR3 coding sequence is TGCGCCAGCACCCCCCGGGAGCTTACAGATACGCAGTATTTT.

The chain couples TRBV27 to TRBJ2-2; D gene unclear. The germline CDR1 and CDR2 sequences are MNHEY and SMNVEV (reference sequence). This CDR3 comprises 14 residues. V lost 7 bases, J lost 5 bases, and 14 bases lay in between. The CDR3 spells CASTRPHGTGELFF. CDR3 nucleotides: TGTGCCAGCACTAGGCCGCACGGGACCGGGGAGCTGTTTTTT.

This clone occurred a few times. CDR3 coding DNA: TGTGCCAGCAGTTCGCGCAGGGGGCAAGGCTACACCTTC. Its protein is CASSSRRGQGYTF. The gene calls are TRBV28 and TRBJ1-2; the match to TRBD1 covers 8 bases. The junction had 6 bases not matched to a gene; V was cut back by 4 bases and J by 8 bases. This CDR3 contains 13 residues. Germline-derived CDR1 and CDR2 are MDHEN and SYDVKM.

CDR3 DNA: TGTGCCAGCTCACCACCGGTGGGGCAGGGTTATGAGCAGTTCTTC. It specifies CASSPPVGQGYEQFF. The V call is TRBV18, the J call TRBJ2-1; a possible D gene is TRBD1 (5 bases). The CDR3 is 15 amino acids. Trimming removed 0 bases at V and 8 bases at J, with 14 bases between. Germline-derived CDR1 and CDR2 are KGHSH and LQKENI.

The chain carries TRBV19 and TRBJ2-5; 7 bases agree with TRBD1. With V trimmed by 6 bases and J by 5 bases, 12 bases remained unmatched. The CDR3 is 15 amino acids. Germline V CDR1 and CDR2: LNHDA, SQIVND (reference sequence). CDR3 nucleotides: TGTGCCAGTAGAGATACGGGACAGCGGATTGAGACCCAGTACTTC. This translates into CASRDTGQRIETQYF. The complete variable domain, with remaining parts taken from reference TRBV19 and TRBJ2-5, reads DGGITQSPKYLFRKEGQNVTLSCEQNLNHDAMYWYRQDPGQGLRLIYYSQIVNDFQKGDIAEGYSVSREKKESFPLTVTSAQKNPTAFYLCASRDTGQRIETQYFGPGTRLLVL.

The chain recombines TRBV14 with TRBJ1-6; 8 nucleotides match TRBD1. Per germline, CDR1 SGHDN and CDR2 FVKESK. The CDR3 has 16 amino acids. Trimming at V came to 5 bases and at J to 6 bases, leaving 9 bases not matched to a gene. The CDR3 reads CASSLILGQGNSPLHF. The DNA of the CDR3 is TGTGCCAGCAGCTTAATACTTGGACAGGGTAATTCACCCCTCCACTTT.

This sequence joins TRBV6-5 and TRBJ2-5; possibly TRBD1 for D (5 bases). The CDR3 is 13 residues long. The V and J ends lost 6 bases and 4 bases respectively, with 12 bases between them. Germline CDR1 is MNHEY and CDR2 is SVGAGI. CDR3 sequence (DNA): TGTGCCAGCAGAAAAGGGGTTCGAGAGACCCAGTACTTC. Protein product: CASRKGVRETQYF.

The rearrangement joins TRBV5-1 to TRBJ1-2; D gene uncertain. Germline assignment: CDR1 SGHRS and CDR2 YFSETQ. CDR3 length: 16 amino acids. Trimming cost V 0 bases and J 5 bases, with 17 bases left between them. Written as DNA, the CDR3 is TGCGCCAGCAGCTTGGCTTTAAATCGAGGAGGGTATGGCTACACCTTC. It yields the protein CASSLALNRGGYGYTF.

This chain links TRBV11-2 with TRBJ2-5, with 11 bases fitting TRBD2. This CDR3 is built from 17 residues. With V trimmed by 3 bases and J by 2 bases, 8 bases remained unmatched. From germline, CDR1 is SGHAT and CDR2 FQNNGV. CDR3 coding DNA: TGTGCCAGCAGCTTTAATAGCGGGGGGGCGTGGCAAGAGACCCAGTACTTC. Protein product: CASSFNSGGAWQETQYF.

The chain employs TRBV30 and TRBJ2-7; 7 nucleotides line up with TRBD1. Germline V gene data show CDR1 as GTSNPN and CDR2 as SVGIG (reference sequence). The CDR3 spans 13 residues. Trimming removed 3 bases from V and 3 bases from J; junction bases left unmatched: 5. The CDR3 region is CAWSRDSRYEQYF. The DNA of the CDR3 is TGTGCCTGGAGCCGGGACAGCCGCTACGAGCAGTACTTC.

Concerning this clone: The sample carries other DNA sequences with the same CDR3. V gene TRBV7-3 combines with J gene TRBJ2-5; the D is unclear. CDR3 length: 11 residues. CDR1 SGHTA and CDR2 FQGTGA come from the germline V gene. With 4 bases removed from V and 4 bases from J, the gap between germline ends came to 4 bases. CDR3 in DNA: TGTGCCAGCAGCTCCGGAGAGACCCAGTACTTC. Translated, it gives CASSSGETQYF.

V and J are TRBV6-6 and TRBJ1-2; 7 positions agree with TRBD1. The CDR3 covers 21 residues. CDR1 and CDR2 (germline): MNHNY, SVGAGI (reference sequence). V lost 6 bases and J lost 4; bases outside the gene matches: 29. The CDR3 nucleotides read TGTGCCAGCAGCTCGGACAGGTCAATTAGCTTGCGGAGAGTACGAAGCTATGGCTACACCTTC. This codes for CASSSDRSISLRRVRSYGYTF.

The chain carries TRBV27 and TRBJ1-6; maybe TRBD1 (6 bases). Trimming stripped 2 bases from V and 2 bases from J, with 19 bases between. Germline values: CDR1 MNHEY, CDR2 SMNVEV (reference sequence). The CDR3 is made up of 19 amino acids. The CDR3: CASSLRQGRLPTYNSPLHF. The CDR3 coding sequence is TGTGCCAGCAGTTTAAGGCAGGGGCGCCTTCCCACCTATAATTCACCCCTCCACTTT.

This chain joins TRBV24-1 and TRBJ2-2; 7 bases agree with TRBD1. Germline V gene sequence: CDR1 KGHDR, CDR2 SFDVKD. The CDR3 covers 14 residues. The trim removed 4 bases at V and 4 bases at J, leaving 2 bases unmatched. The DNA of the CDR3 is TGTGCCACCAGTGAGCCAGGGGGCACCGGGGAGCTGTTTTTT. Translating it yields CATSEPGGTGELFF.

The chain has TRBV7-3 and TRBJ1-1; D is unresolved. V lost 1 base, J lost 1 base, and 4 bases lay in between. The germline V gene encodes CDR1 SGHTA and CDR2 FQGTGA. CDR3 length: 13 residues. The CDR3 sequence: CASSLRRNTEAFF. In DNA form, the CDR3 reads TGTGCCAGCAGCTTAAGGAGGAACACTGAAGCTTTCTTT. The variable domain in full, completed from reference TRBV7-3 and TRBJ1-1, reads GAGVSQTPSNKVTEKGKYVELRCDPISGHTALYWYRQSLGQGPEFLIYFQGTGAADDSGLPNDRFFAVRPEGSVSTLKIQRTERGDSAVYLCASSLRRNTEAFFGQGTRLTVV.

The V and J genes are TRBV7-2 and TRBJ2-2, with a tentative D call TRBD1 (6 bases). The CDR3 is made up of 14 amino acids. Between the trimmed V and J ends, which lost 1 base and 7 bases, there was a span of 10 bases. Germline CDR1 SGHTA, CDR2 FQGNSA. In DNA, the CDR3 is TGTGCCAGCAGCTTAGACAGGGTTGGCGGGGAGCTGTTTTTT. Translation gives CASSLDRVGGELFF.

This chain uses TRBV6-5 with TRBJ1-1; D is possibly TRBD1 (5 bases). Trimming stripped 6 bases from V and 3 bases from J, with 11 bases between. The germline gives CDR1 MNHEY, CDR2 SVGAGI. The CDR3 extends over 13 amino acids. Written as DNA, the CDR3 is TGTGCCAGCAGAGGACAAAGGGACACTGAAGCTTTCTTT. Its translation is CASRGQRDTEAFF.